These T cell receptor beta chains were read from a single sample in a study of cytomegalovirus exposure and HLA in healthy donors. TCRdb's copy holds only in-frame clones and misses some; the assay was immunoSEQ multiplex PCR. The data contain 100,000 to 150,000 clones, roughly 78% of them singletons. Sample: PBMCs. Receptor source: a man aged 30 to 45 in good health and CMV-seropositive. The CDR3 runs from the conserved cysteine through the conserved F or W. D genes are given only for firm matches. Clone size appears in some rows only: once, few, many, or a class for an expanded clone.

D gene	V gene	J gene	clone size	CDR3 protein	CDR3 DNA
.	TRBV30	TRBJ1-2	.	CAWSGGGSLYGYTF	TGTGCCTGGAGTGGAGGCGGGAGCCTCTATGGCTACACCTTC
TRBD1	TRBV4-2	TRBJ2-7	.	CASSQALGQGYEQYF	TGTGCCAGCAGCCAAGCCCTCGGACAGGGGTACGAGCAGTACTTC
.	TRBV27	TRBJ1-5	.	CASSFGGNQPQHF	TGTGCCAGCAGTTTCGGGGGGAACCAGCCCCAGCATTTT
.	TRBV7-3	TRBJ2-1	.	CASSLLGGRGFYNEQFF	TGTGCCAGCAGCTTACTAGGCGGCAGGGGTTTCTACAATGAGCAGTTCTTC
.	TRBV20-1	TRBJ2-7	.	CSASPSYEQYF	TGCAGTGCTTCTCCCTCGTACGAGCAGTACTTC
.	TRBV5-1	TRBJ1-1	.	CASSLNRVPSPLGTEAFF	TGCGCCAGCAGCTTGAACCGAGTCCCTAGCCCTCTTGGCACTGAAGCTTTCTTT
TRBD1	TRBV7-6	TRBJ2-7	.	CASSTEGQGLYEQYF	TGTGCCAGCAGCACCGAGGGACAGGGCCTCTACGAGCAGTACTTC
TRBD2	TRBV27	TRBJ2-7	.	CASSLRGGVTYEQYF	TGTGCCAGCAGTCTCCGGGGGGGGGTCACCTACGAGCAGTACTTC
.	TRBV10-3	TRBJ2-7	.	CAIRDGGYEQYF	TGTGCCATCAGGGACGGAGGTTACGAGCAGTACTTC
.	TRBV27	TRBJ1-1	.	CASSSGQGIEAFF	TGTGCCAGCAGTTCCGGGCAGGGGATTGAAGCTTTCTTT
.	TRBV6-5	TRBJ1-2	.	CASSYNPENYGYTF	TGTGCCAGCAGTTACAATCCTGAGAACTATGGCTACACCTTC
TRBD1	TRBV29-1	TRBJ1-4	.	CSVEERGQGEKLFF	TGCAGCGTTGAAGAAAGGGGGCAGGGTGAAAAACTGTTTTTT
TRBD1	TRBV6-5	TRBJ2-7	few	CASSEEGQLYEQYF	TGTGCCAGCAGTGAAGAGGGACAGCTCTACGAGCAGTACTTC
TRBD2	TRBV13	TRBJ2-7	.	CASSSIAGGREQYF	TGTGCCAGCAGCTCCATAGCGGGGGGGAGGGAGCAGTACTTC
TRBD2	TRBV7-6	TRBJ2-2	.	CASSLSSGDINTGELFF	TGTGCCAGCAGCTTGTCTAGCGGGGACATAAACACCGGGGAGCTGTTTTTT
.	TRBV5-1	TRBJ2-7	.	CASSFGAYEQYF	TGCGCCAGCAGCTTCGGGGCCTACGAGCAGTACTTC
.	TRBV27	TRBJ2-5	.	CASSTIQGHQETQYF	TGTGCCAGCAGTACTATACAGGGTCACCAAGAGACCCAGTACTTC
.	TRBV6-1	TRBJ2-7	once	CASSELDRTYEQYF	TGTGCCAGCAGTGAATTGGACAGAACCTACGAGCAGTACTTC
.	TRBV5-1	TRBJ2-2	.	CASSLVWGLSTGELFF	TGCGCCAGCAGCTTGGTTTGGGGCTTGAGCACCGGGGAGCTGTTTTTT
.	TRBV5-1	TRBJ2-2	.	CASSLEGRGTGELFF	TGCGCCAGCAGCTTGGAGGGTCGGGGGACCGGGGAGCTGTTTTTT
.	TRBV2	TRBJ2-5	few	CASKGGGGKTQYF	TGTGCCAGCAAGGGGGGGGGCGGGAAGACCCAGTACTTC
TRBD2	TRBV7-8	TRBJ2-7	.	CASSLRTSSYEQYF	TGTGCCAGCAGCCTGCGGACTAGTTCCTACGAGCAGTACTTC
.	TRBV9	TRBJ1-6	.	CASSVEIREARSPLHF	TGTGCCAGCAGCGTAGAAATAAGGGAGGCTCGTTCACCCCTCCACTTT
TRBD1	TRBV10-1	TRBJ2-7	.	CASSESGTGWQYF	TGCGCCAGCAGTGAGTCGGGGACAGGATGGCAGTACTTC
.	TRBV30	TRBJ1-3	.	CAWSVGTTFSGNTIYF	TGTGCCTGGAGTGTAGGCACTACCTTCTCTGGAAACACCATATATTTT
.	TRBV5-6	TRBJ1-2	.	CASTLAFRGNYGYTF	TGTGCCAGCACCTTGGCCTTCAGGGGAAACTATGGCTACACCTTC
.	TRBV19	TRBJ1-2	.	CASREQGALGYGYTF	TGTGCCAGTAGGGAACAGGGCGCGTTGGGCTATGGCTACACCTTC
TRBD1	TRBV23-1	TRBJ1-4	.	CAIPGQDADEKLFF	TGCGCCATCCCGGGACAGGACGCCGATGAAAAACTGTTTTTT
TRBD1	TRBV5-6	TRBJ1-2	.	CASSLKGQGARYGYTF	TGTGCCAGCAGCTTGAAAGGACAGGGGGCTCGTTATGGCTACACCTTC
TRBD1	TRBV2	TRBJ2-1	.	CASNPGQGVFEQFF	TGTGCCAGTAACCCGGGACAGGGGGTATTTGAGCAGTTCTTC
TRBD1	TRBV19	TRBJ1-5	.	CASGDRQASNQPQHF	TGTGCCAGTGGGGACAGACAGGCAAGCAATCAGCCCCAGCATTTT
TRBD1	TRBV7-7	TRBJ2-5	.	CASSPDRGETQYF	TGTGCCAGCAGCCCGGACAGGGGGGAGACCCAGTACTTC
.	TRBV7-6	TRBJ2-5	.	CASSLGQETQYF	TGTGCCAGCTCTCTAGGCCAAGAGACCCAGTACTTC
TRBD1	TRBV4-1	TRBJ1-2	once	CASSPGQGWDGYTF	TGCGCCAGCAGCCCGGGACAGGGGTGGGACGGCTACACCTTC
TRBD2	TRBV19	TRBJ2-3	.	CASSVRGGILVDTQYF	TGTGCCAGTAGTGTCCGCGGGGGGATCTTGGTAGATACGCAGTATTTT
.	TRBV28	TRBJ2-1	.	CASREGAMPHEQFF	TGTGCCAGCAGGGAGGGGGCCATGCCCCATGAGCAGTTCTTC
TRBD1	TRBV5-1	TRBJ1-2	.	CASSLGQASVYTF	TGCGCCAGCAGCCTGGGACAGGCTTCTGTCTACACCTTC
TRBD1	TRBV7-9	TRBJ1-5	few	CASSLAGQGTLSNQPQHF	TGTGCCAGCAGCTTAGCGGGACAGGGGACCCTTAGCAATCAGCCCCAGCATTTT
TRBD1	TRBV29-1	TRBJ1-1	.	CSVGTGTGILYTEAFF	TGCAGCGTCGGAACCGGGACAGGGATTTTGTACACTGAAGCTTTCTTT
.	TRBV4-2	TRBJ2-3	.	CASSPALGAADTQYF	TGTGCCAGCAGCCCAGCCCTTGGGGCCGCAGATACGCAGTATTTT
TRBD1	TRBV7-6	TRBJ2-5	.	CASSKEQGAEETQYF	TGTGCCAGCAGCAAAGAACAGGGGGCTGAGGAGACCCAGTACTTC
.	TRBV15	TRBJ1-5	.	CATSGRGGNQPQHF	TGTGCCACCAGCGGCCGTGGAGGGAACCAGCCCCAGCATTTT
.	TRBV30	TRBJ1-2	.	CAWSDGTLPPPGYGYTF	TGTGCCTGGAGTGACGGGACTCTTCCTCCCCCGGGCTATGGCTACACCTTC
TRBD1	TRBV28	TRBJ1-3	.	CASSFSTGSNSGNTIYF	TGTGCCAGCAGTTTTTCGACAGGGTCAAACTCTGGAAACACCATATATTTT
.	TRBV19	TRBJ1-1	few	CASSAAGQFEENTEAFF	TGTGCCAGTAGTGCCGCTGGACAGTTCGAAGAGAACACTGAAGCTTTCTTT
TRBD1	TRBV19	TRBJ2-4	few	CASQPDRAVNIQYF	TGTGCCAGTCAACCGGACAGGGCTGTGAACATTCAGTACTTC
TRBD1	TRBV5-1	TRBJ1-4	.	CASSPGTGGANEKLFF	TGCGCCAGCAGCCCGGGGACAGGGGGAGCTAATGAAAAACTGTTTTTT
.	TRBV5-1	TRBJ2-7	.	CASSLYRAAYGQYF	TGCGCCAGCAGCTTGTACAGGGCCGCCTACGGGCAGTACTTC
.	TRBV9	TRBJ1-1	.	CASSPFRGTEAFF	TGTGCCAGCAGCCCGTTTCGCGGGACTGAAGCTTTCTTT
TRBD1	TRBV4-2	TRBJ1-2	.	CASSQDRLFNGYTF	TGTGCCAGCAGCCAGGACAGGTTATTTAATGGCTACACCTTC
TRBD1	TRBV7-3	TRBJ1-1	.	CASSPRTGVGTEAFF	TGTGCCAGCAGCCCAAGGACAGGGGTTGGCACTGAAGCTTTCTTT
TRBD2	TRBV5-1	TRBJ2-3	.	CASRRGTSSSTDTQYF	TGCGCCAGCAGGCGGGGGACCTCCTCGAGCACAGATACGCAGTATTTT
.	TRBV5-1	TRBJ1-4	.	CASSLVGREGEKLFF	TGCGCCAGCAGCTTGGTTGGCAGGGAAGGTGAAAAACTGTTTTTT